This T cell receptor beta chain was observed in a study of CD8+ T cells in alopecia areata. After isolation, RNA underwent reverse transcription to generate cDNA as the sequencing template. Libraries were prepared by immunoSEQ multiplex PCR; TCRdb keeps only in-frame clonotypes and omits some of them. The sample lists tens of thousands of clones; 60% were seen once. The sequencing used CD8+ T cells sorted from blood, collected at week 0. The origin of this receptor is a human donor with alopecia areata.

The CDR3 reads CASSPDGTGISYEQYF. CDR3 DNA: TGTGCCAGCAGCCCAGACGGGACGGGGATTTCCTACGAGCAGTACTTC. The chain combines TRBV4-2 with TRBJ2-7; perhaps D is TRBD1 or TRBD2 (5 bases each). V was clipped by 4 bases and J by 1 base, with 17 bases between them. CDR3 size: 16 residues. CDR1 is LGHNA, CDR2 YNFKEQ, per germline.